This T cell receptor (beta chain) was obtained from a study of shared clonotypes between healthy human individuals. Whole-study context: Three plates were used per donor for CD4 naive, three for CD4 memory, two for CD8 naive and one for CD8 memory.

Comments on this clone: Antigen specificity is unknown.

Naive CD8 isolation took CD45RO-negative cells positively selected for CCR7 and excluded terminally differentiated effector memory CD45RA+ cells. Caucasian adults living in Nashville, Tennessee, provided all samples. Study observations and caveats: Sharing across four donors was highest in naive CD4 (approximately 5%) and lowest in memory CD8 (approximately 0.4%).

The assay was immunoSEQ multiplex PCR, and TCRdb's table has in-frame clones only and misses some. The sample has about 2.2 million clones; just under 95% are singletons. The clonotype comes from a man aged 18 to 29 in good health. Some clones in this sample may be carry-over from other donors' samples. The sample taken for sequencing was naive CD8+ T cells from PBMCs.

CDR3: CASRSGRAPGNEQFF. Here the CDR3 DNA reads TGTGCCAGCAGAAGCGGGAGGGCCCCGGGGAATGAGCAGTTCTTC. The chain has TRBV2 and TRBJ2-1; 10 bases agree with TRBD2. The CDR3 covers 15 residues. Trimming removed 6 bases from V and 7 bases from J; junction bases left unmatched: 9. Germline V gene sequence: CDR1 SNHLY, CDR2 FYNNEI. Full variable domain (remainder filled in from reference TRBV2 and TRBJ2-1): EPEVTQTPSHQVTQMGQEVILRCVPISNHLYFYWYRQILGQKVEFLVSFYNNEISEKSEIFDDQFSVERPDGSNFTLKIRSTKLEDSAMYFCASRSGRAPGNEQFFGPGTRLTVL.